This TCR beta chain is drawn from a study of T-cell reconstitution after alpha-beta-depleted transplantation in children. This CDR3 region has 16 residues. V lost 5 bases, J lost 5 bases, and 19 bases lay in between. The V gene's germline CDR1 is KGHSH and CDR2 LQKENI. During its preparation, the TCRbeta library received unique molecular identifiers. One entry per CDR3 protein results from TCRdb running MiXCR on the PCR reads. The sample holds approximately 200,000 distinct CDR3 sequences, 13% to 15% seen once. This specimen was PBMCs from the stem cell graft donor, taken from the stem cell graft. The V call is TRBV18, the J call TRBJ2-1, with D perhaps TRBD1 or TRBD2 (5 bases each). This sequence was found in a human donor who donated a stem cell graft to a child with acute lymphoblastic leukemia. CDR3 nucleotide sequence: TGTGCCAGCTCAGTCCAGCCGGGGCTCCCCGACAATGAGCAGTTCTTC. It yields the protein CASSVQPGLPDNEQFF.